This passage covers 2 T cell receptor beta chains from one sample sequenced in a study of OX40 agonist ivuxolimab in advanced cancers. Assay: immunoSEQ multiplex PCR; the TCRdb copy retains only in-frame clones and omits some. Among around 10,000 clones listed, around 85% were seen once. Sample: CD4+ or CD8+ T cells sorted from blood, taken in a trial of the OX40 agonist ivuxolimab. These receptors were obtained from an adult with an advanced solid tumor such as melanoma, head and neck, liver or kidney cancer.

A single count supports this clone. This chain uses TRBV5-4 with TRBJ1-2; the D is unclear. This CDR3 comprises 12 residues. Germline assignment: CDR1 SGHNT and CDR2 YYREEE (reference sequence). The V end lost 0 bases, the J end lost 4 bases, and 4 bases lay between the germline ends. In nucleotides, the CDR3 is TGTGCCAGCAGCTTGGAGTCCTATGGCTACACCTTC. Encoded protein: CASSLESYGYTF.

V usage is TRBV19 and J usage is TRBJ2-1; 8 bases line up with TRBD2. The CDR3 contains 14 residues. In germline, CDR1 is LNHDA, CDR2 SQIVND (reference sequence). Trimming cost V 7 bases and J 6 bases; bases outside gene matches: 8. The chain's CDR3 is CASNSGEYPNEQFF. In DNA, the CDR3 is TGTGCCAGTAATAGCGGGGAGTATCCCAATGAGCAGTTCTTC.